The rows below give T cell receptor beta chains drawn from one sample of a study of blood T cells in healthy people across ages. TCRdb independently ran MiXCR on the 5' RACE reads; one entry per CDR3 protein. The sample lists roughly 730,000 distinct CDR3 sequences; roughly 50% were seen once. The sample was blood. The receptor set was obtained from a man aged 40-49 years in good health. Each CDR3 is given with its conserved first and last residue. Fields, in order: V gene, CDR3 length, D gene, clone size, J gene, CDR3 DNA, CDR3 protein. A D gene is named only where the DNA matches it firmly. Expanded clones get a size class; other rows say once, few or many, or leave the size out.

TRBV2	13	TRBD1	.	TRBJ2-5	TGTGCCAGAAACGACAGGGTTCGAGAGACCCAGTACTTC	CARNDRVRETQYF
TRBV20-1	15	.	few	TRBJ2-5	TGCAGTGCTAGAGAAGGCAGGGCAAGGGAAGAGACCCAGTACTTC	CSAREGRAREETQYF
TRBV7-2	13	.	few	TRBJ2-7	TGTGCCAGCAGCTTAGCGGGAGTAGGGGAGCAGTACTTC	CASSLAGVGEQYF
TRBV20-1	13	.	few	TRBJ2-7	TGCAGTGCTAGAGATCCACAGCTCCGCGAGCAGTACTTC	CSARDPQLREQYF
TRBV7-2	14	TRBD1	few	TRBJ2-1	TGTGCCAGCAGCTTAGGGGACAGGGCGGATGAGCAGTTCTTC	CASSLGDRADEQFF
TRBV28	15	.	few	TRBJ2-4	TGTGCCAGCAGCCCCGGTGAAGGGTTGTTGAACATTCAGTACTTC	CASSPGEGLLNIQYF
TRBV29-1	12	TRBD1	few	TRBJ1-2	TGCAGCGTTGGGGAGACAGGGGCTGGCTACACCTTC	CSVGETGAGYTF
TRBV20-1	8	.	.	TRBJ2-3	TGCAGGCCAGATACGCAGTATTTT	CRPDTQYF
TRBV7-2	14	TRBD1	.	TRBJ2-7	TGTGCCAGCAGCCCCGACAGGGTGGCCTACGAGCAGTACTTC	CASSPDRVAYEQYF
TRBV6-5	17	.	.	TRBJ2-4	TGTGCCAGCAGTTACTCCTTTGCGGTCTTAGCCAAAAACATTCAGTACTTC	CASSYSFAVLAKNIQYF
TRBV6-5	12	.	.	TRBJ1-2	TGTGCCAGCAGTTCGCTCGATCGTGGCTACACCTTC	CASSSLDRGYTF
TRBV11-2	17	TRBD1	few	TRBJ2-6	TGTGCCAGCAGGCCGGGACAGGGGAGTTCTGGGGCCAACGTCCTGACTTTC	CASRPGQGSSGANVLTF
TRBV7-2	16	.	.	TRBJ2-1	TGTGCCAGCAGCTTAGCCACAGCCAAATCCTACAATGAGCAGTTCTTC	CASSLATAKSYNEQFF
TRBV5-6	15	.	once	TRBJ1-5	TGTGCCAGCAGTTCACGGGGGGGCCACAATCAGCCCCAGCATTTT	CASSSRGGHNQPQHF
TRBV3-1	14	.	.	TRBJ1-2	TGTGCCAGCAGCCAAATCGTAGCTAACTATGGCTACACCTTC	CASSQIVANYGYTF
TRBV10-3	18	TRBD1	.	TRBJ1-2	TGTGCCATCAGTGAGTTTGGGACAGGGCGGAGTTTCTTTGATGGCTACACCTTC	CAISEFGTGRSFFDGYTF
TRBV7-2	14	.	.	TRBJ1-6	TGTGCCAGCAGCTTGACCAACATCAATTCACCCCTCCACTTT	CASSLTNINSPLHF
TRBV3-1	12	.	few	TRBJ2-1	TGTGCCAGCAGTCAAGAAACAGGGGAGCAGTTCTTC	CASSQETGEQFF
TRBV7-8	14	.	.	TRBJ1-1	TGTGCCAGCAGCCGAGCCGGGGGGGACACTGAAGCTTTCTTT	CASSRAGGDTEAFF
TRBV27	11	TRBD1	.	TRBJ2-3	TGTGCCAGCAGCCTAGGGGGCCCGCAGTATTTT	CASSLGGPQYF
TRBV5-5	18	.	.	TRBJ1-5	TGTGCCAGCAGCCCGGGGGCCGTCGGAGCATGGGGCAATCAGCCCCAGCATTTT	CASSPGAVGAWGNQPQHF
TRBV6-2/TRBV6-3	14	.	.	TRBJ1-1	TGTGCCAGCAGTCAAGCCCGACAGGCTTGGGAAGCTTTCTTT	CASSQARQAWEAFF
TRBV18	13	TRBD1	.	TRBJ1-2	TGTGCCAGCTCATCACAGGGGGCGGATGGCTACACCTTC	CASSSQGADGYTF
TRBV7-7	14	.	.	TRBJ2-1	TGTGCCAGCAGCTTAAATATGGATTACAATGAGCAGTTCTTC	CASSLNMDYNEQFF
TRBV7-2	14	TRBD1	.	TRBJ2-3	TGTGCCAGCAGCGCCACACAGGGGGCGGGGACGCAGTATTTT	CASSATQGAGTQYF
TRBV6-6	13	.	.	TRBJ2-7	TGTGCCAGCAGTCAAGGACACAGCTACGAGCAGTACTTC	CASSQGHSYEQYF
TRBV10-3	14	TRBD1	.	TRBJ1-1	TGTGCCATCACTGCCGGGACAGTAAACACTGAAGCTTTCTTT	CAITAGTVNTEAFF
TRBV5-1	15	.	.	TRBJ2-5	TGCGCCAGCAGCGCGGTTAGTGGGCACCAAGAGACCCAGTACTTC	CASSAVSGHQETQYF
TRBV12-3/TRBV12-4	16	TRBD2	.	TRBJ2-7	TGTGCCAGCAGTTCGACCCTAGCGGGAGAGCACAATGAGCAGTACTTC	CASSSTLAGEHNEQYF
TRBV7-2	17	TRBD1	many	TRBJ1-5	TGTGCCAGCAGCTTAGCAGCAAGGACAGGGGGAAATCAGCCCCAGCATTTT	CASSLAARTGGNQPQHF
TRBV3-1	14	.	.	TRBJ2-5	TGTGCCAGCAGCCAAGATCCCAGGGTCGAGACCCAGTACTTC	CASSQDPRVETQYF
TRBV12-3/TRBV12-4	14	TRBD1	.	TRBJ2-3	TGTGCCAGCAGTCGACAGGGCCCTCTGGATACGCAGTATTTT	CASSRQGPLDTQYF
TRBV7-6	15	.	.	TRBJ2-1	TGTGCCAGCAGCTCCCAATCGGGGAGCTACAATGAGCAGTTCTTC	CASSSQSGSYNEQFF
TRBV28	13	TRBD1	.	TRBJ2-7	TGTGCCAGCACCCTGACAGGGCGCTACGAGCAGTACTTC	CASTLTGRYEQYF
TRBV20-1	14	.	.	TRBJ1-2	TGCAGTGCTACCCAAGTACAGGGTCGCTATGGCTACACCTTC	CSATQVQGRYGYTF
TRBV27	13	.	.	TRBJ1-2	TGTGCCAGCAGTTTACGGGGGGCGCAGGGCTGCACCTTC	CASSLRGAQGCTF
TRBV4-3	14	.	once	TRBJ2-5	TGCGCCAGCAGCCAAGATACGGGAGTTAAGACCCAGTACTTC	CASSQDTGVKTQYF
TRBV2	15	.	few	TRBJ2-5	TGTGCCAGCAGTGGAATCGGGACAAACCAAGAGACCCAGTACTTC	CASSGIGTNQETQYF
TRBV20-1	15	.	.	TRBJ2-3	TGCAGTGCTAGCACCCGGGACATCCGTTGGGATACGCAGTATTTT	CSASTRDIRWDTQYF
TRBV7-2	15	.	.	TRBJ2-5	TGTGCCAGCAGCTTAGTCGGCCAAGTCCAAGAGACCCAGTACTTC	CASSLVGQVQETQYF
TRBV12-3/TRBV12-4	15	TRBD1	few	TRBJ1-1	TGTGCCAGCAGTAGACGACAGGGGGCATGGACTGAAGCTTTCTTT	CASSRRQGAWTEAFF
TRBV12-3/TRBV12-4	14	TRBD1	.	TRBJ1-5	TGTGCCAGCAGTGGGACAGGGCGCATCCAGCCCCAGCATTTT	CASSGTGRIQPQHF
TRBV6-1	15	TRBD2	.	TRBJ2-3	TGTGCCAGCAGTGAAGCGGGAGGGACCACAGATACGCAGTATTTT	CASSEAGGTTDTQYF
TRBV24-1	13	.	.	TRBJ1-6	TGTGCCACCAAAACAGGGCGGAATTCACCCCTCCACTTT	CATKTGRNSPLHF
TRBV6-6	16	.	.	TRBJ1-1	TGTGCCAGCAGTTACTTGCCAGGTTGGGTGGACACTGAAGCTTTCTTT	CASSYLPGWVDTEAFF
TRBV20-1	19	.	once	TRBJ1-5	TGCAGTGCTACAACAGTCCAGGGACACCGGAAGGATAGCAATCAGCCCCAGCATTTT	CSATTVQGHRKDSNQPQHF
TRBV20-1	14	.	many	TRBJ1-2	TGCAGTGCTAGAGCTCACCGGGACATGAATGGCTACACCTTC	CSARAHRDMNGYTF
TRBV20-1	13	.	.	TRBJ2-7	TGCAGTGCTAGATCCAGTAGCGGCTACGAGCAGTACTTC	CSARSSSGYEQYF
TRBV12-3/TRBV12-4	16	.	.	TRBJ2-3	TGTGCCAGCACCCATGTCCTAGCGACTCGCACAGATACGCAGTATTTT	CASTHVLATRTDTQYF
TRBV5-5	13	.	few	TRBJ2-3	TGTGCCAGCAGCTTCGAGGGTCCAGATACGCAGTATTTT	CASSFEGPDTQYF
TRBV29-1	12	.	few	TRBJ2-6	TGCAGCGTTGAAGTAGGGGCCAACGTCCTGACTTTC	CSVEVGANVLTF
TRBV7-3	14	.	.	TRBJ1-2	TGTGCCAGCAGCTTCGACCAGGGATCCCGGGGCTACACCTTC	CASSFDQGSRGYTF
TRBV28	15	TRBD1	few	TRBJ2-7	TGTGCCAGCAGCCACGACAGGGAGATCATATACGAGCAGTACTTC	CASSHDREIIYEQYF
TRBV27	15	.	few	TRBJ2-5	TGTGCCAGCAGTGCCGGTTTTGCGGGGCTGGAGACCCAGTACTTC	CASSAGFAGLETQYF
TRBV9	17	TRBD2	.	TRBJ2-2	TGTGCCAGCAGCGTGACTAGCGGGGGCCTCTTCGCCGGGGAGCTGTTTTTT	CASSVTSGGLFAGELFF
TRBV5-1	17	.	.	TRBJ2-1	TGCGCCAGCAGCCATACCCCGGGACCGAAGATCTACAATGAGCAGTTCTTC	CASSHTPGPKIYNEQFF
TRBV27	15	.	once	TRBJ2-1	TGTGCCAGCAGTTCGACTTTAGGTTGGGACGATGAGCAGTTCTTC	CASSSTLGWDDEQFF